The next 18 T cell receptor beta chains were all read from a single sample in a study of T cells in tumors and immune-related adverse events. TCRdb keeps only in-frame clones here, not all; method: immunoSEQ multiplex PCR. The table shows some 2,600 clones, with around 82% occurring only once. Sequenced material: tumor tissue, taken from a patient treated with anti-PD-1 therapy. These receptors were taken from a female donor with metastatic renal cell carcinoma.

The chain carries TRBV7-2 and TRBJ2-3; TRBD1 might be the D (5 bases). The CDR3 covers 14 residues. From germline, CDR1 is SGHTA and CDR2 FQGNSA. Trimming took 4 bases from V and 3 from J, leaving 11 bases between them. CDR3 sequence reads: CASSSGLWTDTQYF. The CDR3, as DNA: TGTGCCAGCAGCTCAGGGTTATGGACAGATACGCAGTATTTT. The full variable domain, in which reference TRBV7-2 and TRBJ2-3 provide the parts outside the CDR3, is GAGVSQSPSNKVTEKGKDVELRCDPISGHTALYWYRQSLGQGLEFLIYFQGNSAPDKSGLPSDRFSAERTGGSVSTLTIQRTQQEDSAVYLCASSSGLWTDTQYFGPGTRLTVL.

V gene TRBV7-2 combines with J gene TRBJ1-3; D unclear. The CDR3 sequence is 16 residues long. Germline CDR1 reads SGHTA; CDR2 reads FQGNSA. Between the trimmed V and J ends, which lost 5 bases and 2 bases, there was a span of 16 bases. As DNA, the CDR3 is TGTGCCAGCAGCCACCTCTCGGGCGTTACTGGAAACACCATATATTTT. This gives the protein CASSHLSGVTGNTIYF. Filled out from reference TRBV7-2 and TRBJ1-3, the complete variable domain reads GAGVSQSPSNKVTEKGKDVELRCDPISGHTALYWYRQSLGQGLEFLIYFQGNSAPDKSGLPSDRFSAERTGGSVSTLTIQRTQQEDSAVYLCASSHLSGVTGNTIYFGEGSWLTVV.

V usage is TRBV19 and J usage is TRBJ2-1; D gene unclear. Trimming removed 3 bases at V and 2 bases at J, with 8 bases between. This CDR3 contains 14 residues. Per germline, CDR1 LNHDA and CDR2 SQIVND (reference sequence). The chain's CDR3 is CASSMPGPYNEQFF. The DNA of the CDR3 is TGTGCCAGTAGTATGCCGGGTCCCTACAATGAGCAGTTCTTC.

The chain combines TRBV28 with TRBJ2-2; D remains unclear. Germline CDR1 reads MDHEN; CDR2 reads SYDVKM. This CDR3 region has 18 residues. The ends were cut back, 1 base at V and 0 bases at J, with 15 bases in the middle. Here the CDR3 DNA reads TGTGCCAGCAGTTTATCCCAGGCCCACAACACGAACACCGGGGAGCTGTTTTTT. Translated: CASSLSQAHNTNTGELFF.

The chain carries TRBV10-3 and TRBJ2-3, with TRBD2 identical over 9 bases. J was trimmed by 2 bases and V by 4 bases; bases with no gene match: 4. From germline, CDR1 is ENHRY and CDR2 SYGVKD. CDR3 length: 15 amino acids. The CDR3 bases are TGTGCCATCAGTGGTCTAGCGGGGATCACAGATACGCAGTATTTT. This codes for CAISGLAGITDTQYF.

This sequence joins TRBV7-8 and TRBJ2-2; D not certain. The CDR3 runs to 15 residues. Germline loops: CDR1 SGHVS, CDR2 FQNEAQ. V was shortened by 4 bases and J by 5 bases, with 14 bases between the two germline ends. The CDR3 DNA reads TGTGCCAGCAGCTCGCATGTCATGGGGACCGGGGAGCTGTTTTTT. Encoded protein: CASSSHVMGTGELFF.

This clone was counted a single time. V gene TRBV7-9 combines with J gene TRBJ1-5; D gene ambiguous. The CDR3 has 14 amino acids. Trimming shortened V by 6 bases and J by 7 bases, and 16 bases separated the two germline ends. Germline lookup yields CDR1 SEHNR and CDR2 FQNEAQ (reference sequence). This CDR3 reads CASSLIPRRQPQHF. The CDR3 nucleotides are TGTGCCAGCAGTCTTATCCCCCGTCGGCAGCCCCAGCATTTT. The variable domain in full, with the rest retrieved from reference TRBV7-9 and TRBJ1-5, is DTGVSQNPRHKITKRGQNVTFRCDPISEHNRLYWYRQTLGQGPEFLTYFQNEAQLEKSRLLSDRFSAERPKGSFSTLEIQRTEQGDSAMYLCASSLIPRRQPQHFGDGTRLSIL.

The genes are TRBV28 and TRBJ1-3; D ambiguous. Germline V CDR1 and CDR2: MDHEN, SYDVKM. The CDR3 runs to 12 residues. V shed 3 bases and J shed 2 bases, with 2 bases lying between them. The CDR3 sequence is CASSLPGNTIYF. CDR3 sequence (DNA): TGTGCCAGCAGTTTGCCTGGAAACACCATATATTTT.

This chain links TRBV7-9 with TRBJ1-2; D gene ambiguous. Trimming removed 2 bases at V and 6 bases at J, with 10 bases between. This CDR3 is 13 amino acids long. Germline V CDR1 and CDR2: SEHNR, FQNEAQ (reference sequence). CDR3 DNA: TGTGCCAGCAGCTTAAGTGGATTTAATGGCTACACCTTC. Residues: CASSLSGFNGYTF.

V gene TRBV13 combines with J gene TRBJ2-7; D tentatively reads TRBD1 or TRBD2 (6 bases each). Germline CDR1 PRHDT, CDR2 FYEKMQ (reference sequence). Trimming took 1 base from V and 1 from J, leaving 17 bases between them. CDR3 length: 17 residues. CDR3 region: CASSLVTGGPYSYEQYF. In DNA, the CDR3 is TGTGCCAGCAGCTTAGTCACTGGGGGGCCCTATTCCTACGAGCAGTACTTC.

The chain carries TRBV7-8 and TRBJ2-7; D perhaps matches TRBD1 (6 bases). V was pared by 1 base and J by 3 bases, with 13 bases between. CDR3 length: 15 residues. Per the germline V gene, CDR1 is SGHVS and CDR2 is FQNEAQ. The DNA of the CDR3 is TGTGCCAGCAGCTTAGTACAGGGATTTTACTACGAGCAGTACTTC. It is translated as CASSLVQGFYYEQYF.

The V call is TRBV5-6, the J call TRBJ2-5, with D possibly matching TRBD2 (5 bases). V was shortened by 4 bases and J by 2 bases, with 12 bases between the two germline ends. This CDR3 is 14 amino acids long. Looked up from germline, CDR1 is SGHDT and CDR2 is YYEEEE. The CDR3 reads CASSPEGVQETQYF. The CDR3 DNA sequence: TGTGCCAGCAGCCCCGAGGGAGTACAAGAGACCCAGTACTTC. Drawing the rest from reference TRBV5-6 and TRBJ2-5, the complete variable domain is DAGVTQSPTHLIKTRGQQVTLRCSPKSGHDTVSWYQQALGQGPQFIFQYYEEEERQRGNFPDRFSGHQFPNYSSELNVNALLLGDSALYLCASSPEGVQETQYFGPGTRLLVL.

The table lists this clone with a count of one. The chain has TRBV7-9 and TRBJ2-2, with D unresolved. Germline V CDR1 and CDR2: SEHNR, FQNEAQ (reference sequence). The V gene lost 5 bases and the J gene lost 2 bases, with 9 bases spanning the gap. CDR3 length: 14 residues. CDR3 in DNA: TGTGCCAGCAGCCCCTTTACAAACACCGGGGAGCTGTTTTTT. It encodes CASSPFTNTGELFF.

V is TRBV4-3 and J is TRBJ2-7, with TRBD1 matching 8 bases. This CDR3 has 15 residues. J gave up 1 base and V 2 bases, and 4 bases lay outside the gene matches. The germline gives CDR1 LGHNA, CDR2 YSLEER. CDR3 in DNA: TGCGCCAGCAGCCAACAACGGACAGGGTCCTACGAGCAGTACTTC. This gives the protein CASSQQRTGSYEQYF.

The chain combines TRBV19 with TRBJ2-7; D call uncertain. This CDR3 spans 13 amino acids. The V end was cut by 2 bases, the J end by 3 bases, with 8 bases between. Germline V gene lookup returns CDR1 LNHDA and CDR2 SQIVND (reference sequence). CDR3 amino acids: CASSITANYEQYF. The CDR3 bases are TGTGCCAGTAGTATAACCGCAAACTACGAGCAGTACTTC.

The J gene is TRBJ2-1, the V gene TRBV5-6, with D perhaps TRBD1 or TRBD2 (5 bases each). The CDR3 totals 13 residues. Germline lookup yields CDR1 SGHDT and CDR2 YYEEEE. The germline V and J ends were trimmed by 4 bases and 9 bases, with 14 bases remaining between them. CDR3 residues: CASSRDEEVEQFF. Here the CDR3 DNA reads TGTGCCAGCAGCCGGGACGAGGAGGTTGAGCAGTTCTTC.

The chain's CDR3 is CASSFDGTGVFSGNTIYF. Written as DNA, the CDR3 is TGTGCCAGCAGCTTTGACGGGACAGGGGTGTTCTCTGGAAACACCATATATTTT. V is TRBV7-6 and J is TRBJ1-3; 10 nucleotides align to TRBD1. CDR1 and CDR2 from the germline V gene are SGHVS and FNYEAQ. The CDR3 extends over 18 amino acids. V was clipped by 3 bases and J by 0 bases; unmatched bases: 8.

This chain joins TRBV6-4 and TRBJ2-1; TRBD2 matches 9 bases. Per the germline V gene, CDR1 is MRHNA and CDR2 is SNTAGT. V lost 0 bases, J lost 3 bases, and 0 bases stayed unmatched. CDR3 length: 15 amino acids. The chain's CDR3 is CASSDSAGGYNEQFF. The CDR3 region has the DNA TGTGCCAGCAGTGACTCAGCGGGAGGCTACAATGAGCAGTTCTTC.